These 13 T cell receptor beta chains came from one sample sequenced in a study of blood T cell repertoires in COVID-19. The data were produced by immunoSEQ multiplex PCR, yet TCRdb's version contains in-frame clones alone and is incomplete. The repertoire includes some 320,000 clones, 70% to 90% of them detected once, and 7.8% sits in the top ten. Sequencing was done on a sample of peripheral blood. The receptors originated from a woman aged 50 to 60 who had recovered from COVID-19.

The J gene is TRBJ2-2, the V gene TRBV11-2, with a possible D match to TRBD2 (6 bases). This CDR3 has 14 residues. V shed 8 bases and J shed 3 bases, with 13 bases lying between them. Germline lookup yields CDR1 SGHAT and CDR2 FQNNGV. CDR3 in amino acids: CASSRDLYTGELFF. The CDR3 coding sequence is TGTGCCAGCTCCCGGGACTTGTACACCGGGGAGCTGTTTTTT.

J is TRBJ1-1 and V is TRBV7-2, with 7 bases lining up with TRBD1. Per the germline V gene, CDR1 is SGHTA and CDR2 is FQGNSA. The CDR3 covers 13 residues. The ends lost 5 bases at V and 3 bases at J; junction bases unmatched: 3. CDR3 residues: CASSLTGDTEAFF. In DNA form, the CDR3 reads TGTGCCAGCAGCCTAACAGGGGACACTGAAGCTTTCTTT.

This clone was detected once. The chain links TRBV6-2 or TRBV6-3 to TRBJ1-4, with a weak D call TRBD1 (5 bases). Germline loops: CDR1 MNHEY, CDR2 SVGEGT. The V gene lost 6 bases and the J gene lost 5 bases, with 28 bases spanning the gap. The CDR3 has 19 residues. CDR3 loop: CASSGFSTVSTLGNEKLFF. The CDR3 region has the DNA TGTGCCAGCAGCGGATTTTCGACAGTCTCAACATTGGGGAATGAAAAACTGTTTTTT.

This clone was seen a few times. The CDR3 is CASSLFVLGQETQYF. CDR3 sequence (DNA): TGTGCCAGCAGCTTATTTGTTCTCGGCCAAGAGACCCAGTACTTC. The gene calls are TRBV7-2 and TRBJ2-5, with D unclear. Germline CDR1 and CDR2: SGHTA and FQGNSA. Deletions cut 2 bases from V and 1 base from J, with 11 bases between. This CDR3 has 15 residues.

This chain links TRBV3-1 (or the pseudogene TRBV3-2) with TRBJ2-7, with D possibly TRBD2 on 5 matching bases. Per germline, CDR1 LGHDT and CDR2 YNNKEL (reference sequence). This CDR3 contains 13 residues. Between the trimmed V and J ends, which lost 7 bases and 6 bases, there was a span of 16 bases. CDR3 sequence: CASTSIASSEQYF. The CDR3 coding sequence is TGTGCCAGCACCTCTATAGCGAGTTCCGAGCAGTACTTC.

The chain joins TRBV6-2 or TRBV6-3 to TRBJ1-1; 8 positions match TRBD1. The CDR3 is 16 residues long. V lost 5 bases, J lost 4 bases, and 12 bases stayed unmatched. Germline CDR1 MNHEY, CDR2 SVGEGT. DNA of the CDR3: TGTGCCAGCAGTACCCTGGGACAGGTGGAGGTCACTGAAGCTTTCTTT. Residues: CASSTLGQVEVTEAFF.

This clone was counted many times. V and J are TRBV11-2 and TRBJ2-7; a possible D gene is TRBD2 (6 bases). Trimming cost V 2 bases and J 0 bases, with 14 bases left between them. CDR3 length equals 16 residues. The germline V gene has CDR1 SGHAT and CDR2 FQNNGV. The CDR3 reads CASSLWAGPSSYEQYF. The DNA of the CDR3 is TGTGCCAGCAGCTTATGGGCGGGACCTAGCTCCTACGAGCAGTACTTC.

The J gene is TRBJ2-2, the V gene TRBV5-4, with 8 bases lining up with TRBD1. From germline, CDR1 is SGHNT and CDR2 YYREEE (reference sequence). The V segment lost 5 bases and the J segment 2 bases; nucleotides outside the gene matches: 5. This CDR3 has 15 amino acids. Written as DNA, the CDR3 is TGTGCCAGCAGAACGGACAGGGCAAACACCGGGGAGCTGTTTTTT. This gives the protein CASRTDRANTGELFF.

This CDR3 is CATHPERGQKGVVNTEAFF. The CDR3 DNA reads as TGTGCCACCCACCCCGAGAGAGGGCAAAAAGGAGTGGTGAACACTGAAGCTTTCTTT. V and J are TRBV28 and TRBJ1-1; D remains unclear. V gave up 10 bases and J gave up 0 bases, with 30 bases separating them. This CDR3 has 19 residues. CDR1 MDHEN and CDR2 SYDVKM come from the germline V gene.

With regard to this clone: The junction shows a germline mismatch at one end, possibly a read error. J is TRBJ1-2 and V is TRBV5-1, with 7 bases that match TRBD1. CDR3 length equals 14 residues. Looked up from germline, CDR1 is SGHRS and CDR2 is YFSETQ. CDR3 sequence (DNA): TGCGCCAACAGCTCCTCGGGACAGACCTATGGCTACACCTTC. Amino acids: CANSSSGQTYGYTF.

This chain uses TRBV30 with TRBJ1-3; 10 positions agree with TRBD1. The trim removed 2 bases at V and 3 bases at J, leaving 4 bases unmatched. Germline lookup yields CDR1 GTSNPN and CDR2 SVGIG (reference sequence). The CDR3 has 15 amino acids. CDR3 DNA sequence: TGTGCCTGGAGTCCTGGACAGGGGGGTGGAAACACCATATATTTT. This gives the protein CAWSPGQGGGNTIYF.

The CDR3 DNA reads as TGTGCCAGTCCGCCGGTTCCCGGGACAGGGATTGGCGAGCAGTACTTC. It encodes CASPPVPGTGIGEQYF. The chain recombines TRBV28 with TRBJ2-7, with 9 bases matching TRBD1. Germline CDR1 MDHEN, CDR2 SYDVKM. The V gene end was trimmed by 9 bases and the J gene end by 6 bases; junction bases not matched to a gene: 18. The CDR3 spans 16 residues.

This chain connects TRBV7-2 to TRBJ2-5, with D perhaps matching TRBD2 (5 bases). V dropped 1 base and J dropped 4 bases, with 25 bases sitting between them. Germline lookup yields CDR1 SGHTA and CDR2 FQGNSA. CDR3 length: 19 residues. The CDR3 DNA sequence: TGTGCCAGCAGCTTAGGGGTCGGGGTATGGCAATCATGGGGAGAGACCCAGTACTTC. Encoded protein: CASSLGVGVWQSWGETQYF.